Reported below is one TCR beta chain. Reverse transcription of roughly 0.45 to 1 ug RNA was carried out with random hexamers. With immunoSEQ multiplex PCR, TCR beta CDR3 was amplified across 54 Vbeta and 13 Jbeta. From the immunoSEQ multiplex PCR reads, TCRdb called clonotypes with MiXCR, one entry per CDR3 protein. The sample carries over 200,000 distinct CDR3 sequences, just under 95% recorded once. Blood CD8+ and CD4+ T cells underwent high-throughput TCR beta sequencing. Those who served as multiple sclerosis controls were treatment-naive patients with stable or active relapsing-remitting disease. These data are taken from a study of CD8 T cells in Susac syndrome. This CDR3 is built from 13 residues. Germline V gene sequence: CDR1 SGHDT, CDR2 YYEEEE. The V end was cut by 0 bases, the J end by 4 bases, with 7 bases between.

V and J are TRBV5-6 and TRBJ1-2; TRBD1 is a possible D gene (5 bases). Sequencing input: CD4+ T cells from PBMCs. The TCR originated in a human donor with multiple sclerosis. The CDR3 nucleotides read TGTGCCAGCAGCTTGGGCAGGGTCTATGGCTACACCTTC. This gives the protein CASSLGRVYGYTF.